This is a list of T cell receptor beta chains from one sample in a study of shared clonotypes between healthy human individuals. Sequencing used immunoSEQ multiplex PCR; TCRdb keeps in-frame clones, though not all of them. The sample contains about 2 million clones, around 96% of which appear only once. Material: naive CD8+ T cells sorted from blood. Receptors originate from a man between 18 and 29 years old in good health. CDR3s include the opening cysteine and the closing phenylalanine or tryptophan.

j_call: TRBJ2-7
v_call: TRBV4-1
cdr3_aa: CASSSQAGQGVYEQYF

j_call: TRBJ2-5
v_call: TRBV7-8
cdr3_aa: CASSSGLAGTEQETQYF

j_call: TRBJ2-5
v_call: TRBV7-2
cdr3_aa: CASSPGEGYQETQYF

j_call: TRBJ1-1
v_call: TRBV11-2
cdr3_aa: CASSLTGTGLEAFF

j_call: TRBJ2-2
v_call: TRBV12-5
cdr3_aa: CASADDTGELFF

j_call: TRBJ2-7
v_call: TRBV2
cdr3_aa: CASSEDPGSSYEQYF

j_call: TRBJ2-7
v_call: TRBV11-2
cdr3_aa: CASSVSGRGYEQYF

j_call: TRBJ1-2
v_call: TRBV7-9
cdr3_aa: CASSSPDRARYGYTF

j_call: TRBJ1-1
v_call: TRBV14
cdr3_aa: CASSRPGGGNTEAFF

j_call: TRBJ2-3
v_call: TRBV20-1
cdr3_aa: CSARGTDTQYF

j_call: TRBJ2-2
v_call: TRBV5-1
cdr3_aa: CARKGGHTGELFF